The sequence of this T cell receptor beta chain was determined in a study of T cell responses to AZD1222 COVID-19 vaccine. Study-wide points: Without day 14 samples, only post-peak T cell repertoires were studied.

The protocol was immunoSEQ multiplex PCR, while the TCRdb copy is restricted to in-frame clones and leaves out a portion. Among more than 40,000 clones listed, roughly 87% were seen once. The germline V gene encodes CDR1 SGHTA and CDR2 FQGNSA. With V trimmed by 3 bases and J by 2 bases, 2 bases remained unmatched. The CDR3 has 14 residues. On this clone itself: Antigen unknown.

The TCR sequence derives from an adult who received the AZD1222 COVID-19 vaccine. V gene TRBV7-2 combines with J gene TRBJ2-5; the match to TRBD2 covers 8 bases. Sequenced here: peripheral blood, sampled 28 days after the second AZD1222 dose. The DNA of the CDR3 is TGTGCCAGCAGCTTGGCTAGCGGGCAAGAGACCCAGTACTTC. Translated, it gives CASSLASGQETQYF.